A single sample is the source of the 20 T cell receptor beta chains below, sequenced in a study of neurological immune-mediated disorders (dated by TCRdb to between 2017 and 2020). The library was obtained by 5' RACE. The sequencing machine was an Illumina HiSeq 2500. In-frame beta chains were kept once TCRdb had trimmed the public reads at Q25 with fastp and called clones with MiXCR. All rows with the same CDR3 protein become a single entry with the most common DNA and genes. This sample is represented by approximately 16,000 distinct CDR3 sequences; approximately 21% of them were singletons. About 23% of the sample is taken by the ten largest. The sample taken for sequencing was PBMCs. Source of these receptors: a man aged 50-60 years in good health.

There are many counts of this clonotype. The chain couples TRBV12-3 or TRBV12-4 to TRBJ2-6; D is undetermined. V lost 6 bases and J lost 4, with 7 bases in between. The CDR3 contains 13 residues. The CDR3 spells CASSPAGANVLTF. The CDR3 bases are TGTGCCAGCAGCCCCGCCGGGGCCAACGTCCTGACTTTC.

At least ten counts were recorded for this clonotype. This chain connects TRBV7-2 to TRBJ2-3; D gene uncertain. Trimming shortened V by 1 base and J by 5 bases, and 19 bases separated the two germline ends. This CDR3 has 17 residues. CDR1 SGHTA and CDR2 FQGNSA come from the germline V gene. The CDR3 sequence: CASSLVLGLRPEDTQYF. CDR3 nucleotides: TGTGCCAGCAGCTTAGTACTGGGCCTCAGACCCGAAGATACGCAGTATTTT.

This clonotype has ten or more counts. The chain is built from TRBV3-1 and TRBJ2-1; a possible D gene is TRBD2 (6 bases). Looked up from germline, CDR1 is LGHDT and CDR2 is YNNKEL (reference sequence). The length of the CDR3 is 16 residues. Trimming removed 6 bases from V and 4 bases from J, with 19 bases in between. CDR3 sequence (DNA): TGTGCCAGCAGTCTCCTCCTAGCTAGCGCTTACAATGAGCAGTTCTTC. Translated, it gives CASSLLLASAYNEQFF.

This clonotype has ten or more counts. V usage is TRBV10-3 and J usage is TRBJ2-2; D possibly corresponds to TRBD1 (7 bases). The CDR3 length is 15 residues. Germline CDR1 reads ENHRY; CDR2 reads SYGVKD. The V gene lost 5 bases and the J gene lost 4 bases, with 14 bases spanning the gap. The CDR3 DNA reads TGTGCCATCAGTCCCGGACAGGAGGGCACCGGGGAGCTGTTTTTT. Residues: CAISPGQEGTGELFF.

This clonotype is medium-sized. The V call is TRBV18, the J call TRBJ2-7; D is perhaps TRBD2 (6 bases). This CDR3 region has 15 residues. From germline, CDR1 is KGHSH and CDR2 LQKENI. Trimming stripped 4 bases from V and 1 base from J, with 14 bases between. The CDR3 coding sequence is TGTGCCAGCTCACGGGGGACTTCCGTTTCCTACGAGCAGTACTTC. Translation gives CASSRGTSVSYEQYF. The full variable domain, rest sourced from reference TRBV18 and TRBJ2-7, is NAGVMQNPRHLVRRRGQEARLRCSPMKGHSHVYWYRQLPEEGLKFMVYLQKENIIDESGMPKERFSAEFPKEGPSILRIQQVVRGDSAAYFCASSRGTSVSYEQYFGPGTRLTVT.

This clonotype was found many times. V and J are TRBV7-6 and TRBJ2-3; 10 bases line up with TRBD2. The V segment lost 1 base and the J segment 1 base; nucleotides outside the gene matches: 5. This CDR3 has 17 amino acids. CDR1 and CDR2 (germline): SGHVS, FNYEAQ. CDR3 coding DNA: TGTGCCAGCAGCTTAGGAGCGGGAGGGCCCCGCACAGATACGCAGTATTTT. Amino acids: CASSLGAGGPRTDTQYF.

The gene calls are TRBV6-6 and TRBJ2-1; no firm D call. V was cut by 5 bases and J by 1 base, with 6 bases left in between. The germline CDR1 and CDR2 sequences are MNHNY and SVGAGI (reference sequence). The CDR3 is 13 residues long. The CDR3 region has the DNA TGTGCCAGCAGTCCTTATTCCTACAATGAGCAGTTCTTC. As protein: CASSPYSYNEQFF.

At least ten counts were recorded for this clonotype. The chain couples TRBV20-1 to TRBJ1-4; no clear D gene. V shed 3 bases and J shed 0 bases, with 11 bases lying between them. The CDR3 is 15 amino acids. CDR1 is DFQATT, CDR2 SNEGSKA, per germline (reference sequence). This chain's CDR3 is CSARRIPATNEKLFF. CDR3 DNA sequence: TGCAGTGCTAGGCGAATCCCTGCAACTAATGAAAAACTGTTTTTT.

This clonotype was counted at least ten times. V usage is TRBV5-1 and J usage is TRBJ2-6; D ambiguous. Germline CDR1 is SGHRS and CDR2 is YFSETQ. This CDR3 is 13 amino acids long. V dropped 4 bases and J dropped 11 bases, with 13 bases sitting between them. CDR3 residues: CASSRGGSDVLTF. CDR3 nucleotides: TGCGCCAGCAGCCGAGGCGGCAGTGACGTCCTGACTTTC. Looking up the rest from reference TRBV5-1 and TRBJ2-6 gives the full variable domain: KAGVTQTPRYLIKTRGQQVTLSCSPISGHRSVSWYQQTPGQGLQFLFEYFSETQRNKGNFPGRFSGRQFSNSRSEMNVSTLELGDSALYLCASSRGGSDVLTFGAGSRLTVL.

This clonotype was observed at least ten times. The genes are TRBV7-2 and TRBJ2-1, with D unresolved. Looked up from germline, CDR1 is SGHTA and CDR2 is FQGNSA. V lost 5 bases and J 3 bases, leaving 8 bases between the germline ends. The CDR3 runs 13 residues. DNA of the CDR3: TGTGCCAGCAGCCCCCCTAGCTACAATGAGCAGTTCTTC. Translating gives CASSPPSYNEQFF.

This clonotype has ten or more counts. The rearrangement uses TRBV7-2 and TRBJ2-1, with TRBD2 identical over 8 bases. Germline loops: CDR1 SGHTA, CDR2 FQGNSA. CDR3 length equals 14 residues. Losses at the gene ends were 5 bases for V and 6 bases for J; bases not matched to a gene: 6. The CDR3 protein is CASSRTSFLNEQFF. CDR3 nucleotides: TGTGCCAGCAGCCGGACTAGCTTCCTCAATGAGCAGTTCTTC.

This clonotype was picked up many times. This may be a read error, as it is one base from a much larger clone. The chain recombines TRBV7-2 with TRBJ2-1; D is perhaps TRBD2 (6 bases). The ends were cut back, 6 bases at V and 10 bases at J, with 13 bases in the middle. The CDR3 sequence is 12 residues long. CDR1 and CDR2 (germline): SGHTA, FQGNSA. The CDR3 is CASSSGVGEQFF. In DNA, the CDR3 is TGTGCCAGCAGTTCGGGAGTGGGAGAGCAGTTCTTC. The whole variable domain, filled in from reference TRBV7-2 and TRBJ2-1, reads GAGVSQSPSNKVTEKGKDVELRCDPISGHTALYWYRQSLGQGLEFLIYFQGNSAPDKSGLPSDRFSAERTGGSVSTLTIQRTQQEDSAVYLCASSSGVGEQFFGPGTRLTVL.

This clonotype ranks as medium-sized (0.01 to 0.1%). CDR3 sequence reads: CSAAPGTRGYEQYF. CDR3 sequence (DNA): TGCAGTGCTGCTCCCGGGACTAGGGGCTACGAGCAGTACTTC. V gene TRBV20-1 combines with J gene TRBJ2-7; TRBD2 aligns across 8 bases. V shed 5 bases, J shed 3 bases, and the junction held 9 bases outside the gene matches. Germline V CDR1 and CDR2: DFQATT, SNEGSKA (reference sequence). The CDR3 runs 14 residues.

The V gene is TRBV12-3 or TRBV12-4, the J gene TRBJ1-1; no definite D call. This CDR3 is 12 amino acids long. Trimming took off 10 bases at V and 5 bases at J, with 14 bases between the two ends. CDR3 residues: CATQEVETEAFF. The CDR3 region has the DNA TGTGCCACCCAGGAGGTAGAAACTGAAGCTTTCTTT.

By proportion, this clonotype is medium-sized. This sequence joins TRBV10-3 and TRBJ2-3, with a tentative D call TRBD2 (6 bases). The germline gives CDR1 ENHRY, CDR2 SYGVKD. The V end lost 1 base, the J end lost 0 bases, and 8 bases lay between the germline ends. This CDR3 spans 15 amino acids. As DNA, the CDR3 is TGTGCCATCAGTGAGTTAGCGGCTAGCACAGATACGCAGTATTTT. As protein: CAISELAASTDTQYF.

The sample holds many counts of this clonotype. The chain uses TRBV7-8 and TRBJ2-7, with 9 bases that match TRBD1. The CDR3 is made up of 14 amino acids. V lost 5 bases, J lost 1 base, and 3 bases stayed unmatched. Germline loops: CDR1 SGHVS, CDR2 FQNEAQ. CDR3 bases: TGTGCCAGCAGCCTGACAGGGGGTTCCTACGAGCAGTACTTC. Translation gives CASSLTGGSYEQYF.

There are many counts of this clonotype. V is TRBV6-5 and J is TRBJ2-2; a possible D gene is TRBD2 (5 bases). V lost 4 bases and J lost 4, with 13 bases in between. Germline V gene lookup returns CDR1 MNHEY and CDR2 SVGAGI. This CDR3 is built from 15 residues. The chain's CDR3 is CASSSGSVTTGELFF. The DNA of the CDR3 is TGTGCCAGCAGTTCCGGTAGCGTCACCACCGGGGAGCTGTTTTTT.

This clonotype was observed at least ten times. The V call is TRBV7-9, the J call TRBJ2-1; tentatively, D is TRBD2 (5 bases). The CDR3 loop spans 20 amino acids. Trimming took 1 base from V and 0 from J, leaving 22 bases between them. Germline assignment: CDR1 SEHNR and CDR2 FQNEAQ (reference sequence). The CDR3, as DNA: TGTGCCAGCAGCTTAGAGTGGCAGAGGCGGGCACCGCGCTCCTACAATGAGCAGTTCTTC. It yields the protein CASSLEWQRRAPRSYNEQFF.

The genes are TRBV18 and TRBJ2-1; 7 nucleotides align to TRBD2. V trimming: 0 bases; J trimming: 1 base; junction bases outside the gene matches: 3. There are 16 residues in the CDR3. From germline, CDR1 is KGHSH and CDR2 LQKENI. The CDR3 DNA reads as TGTGCCAGCTCACCACCGCTCGGGGGGTCCTACAATGAGCAGTTCTTC. This sequence encodes CASSPPLGGSYNEQFF.

The table lists this clonotype with a few counts. The CDR3 region is CASSLGTSRETQYF. CDR3 coding DNA: TGTGCCAGCAGTTTAGGGACTAGTAGGGAGACCCAGTACTTC. V is TRBV12-3 or TRBV12-4 and J is TRBJ2-5, with TRBD2 matching over 7 bases. The CDR3 sequence is 14 residues long. V dropped 1 base and J dropped 5; count of bases not matched to a gene: 4.